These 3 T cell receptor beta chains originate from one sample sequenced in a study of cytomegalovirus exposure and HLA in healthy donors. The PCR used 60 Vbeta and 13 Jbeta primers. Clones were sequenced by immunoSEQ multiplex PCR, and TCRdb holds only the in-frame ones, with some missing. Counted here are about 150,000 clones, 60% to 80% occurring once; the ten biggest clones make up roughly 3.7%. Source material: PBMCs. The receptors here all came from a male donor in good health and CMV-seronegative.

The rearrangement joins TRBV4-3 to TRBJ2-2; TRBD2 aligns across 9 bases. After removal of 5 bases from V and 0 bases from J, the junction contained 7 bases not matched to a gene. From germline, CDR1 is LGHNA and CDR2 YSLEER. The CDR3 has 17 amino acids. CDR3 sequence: CASSTRLAESNTGELFF. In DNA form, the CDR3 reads TGCGCCAGCAGCACCCGACTAGCGGAGTCGAACACCGGGGAGCTGTTTTTT.

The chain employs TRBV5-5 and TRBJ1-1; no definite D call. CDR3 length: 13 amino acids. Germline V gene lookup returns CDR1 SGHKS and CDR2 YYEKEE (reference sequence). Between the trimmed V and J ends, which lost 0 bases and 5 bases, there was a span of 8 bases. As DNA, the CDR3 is TGTGCCAGCAGCTTGGCCCCGGGGACTGAAGCTTTCTTT. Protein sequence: CASSLAPGTEAFF.

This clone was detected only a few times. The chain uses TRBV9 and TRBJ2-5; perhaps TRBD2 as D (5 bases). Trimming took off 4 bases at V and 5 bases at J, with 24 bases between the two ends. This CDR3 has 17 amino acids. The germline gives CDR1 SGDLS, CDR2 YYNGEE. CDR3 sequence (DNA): TGTGCCAGCAGCCCAAAGTCGTTTGTACTAGATAGGGAGACCCAGTACTTC. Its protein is CASSPKSFVLDRETQYF. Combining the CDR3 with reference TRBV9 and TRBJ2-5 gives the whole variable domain DSGVTQTPKHLITATGQRVTLRCSPRSGDLSVYWYQQSLDQGLQFLIQYYNGEERAKGNILERFSAQQFPDLHSELNLSSLELGDSALYFCASSPKSFVLDRETQYFGPGTRLLVL.